This T cell receptor (beta chain) was obtained from a study of human thymus T cells. Study-wide results and caveats: Unrelated individuals were reported by related research to share highly overlapping thymic repertoires. Across thymic and blood repertoires, the usage of V and J genes appeared to be biased.

The protocol was immunoSEQ multiplex PCR, while the TCRdb copy is restricted to in-frame clones and leaves out a portion. Seen here are 100,000 to 150,000 clones, just under 95% observed once, and the top ten hold under 0.025%. The germline V gene has CDR1 SGHTA and CDR2 FQGNSA. V was trimmed by 5 bases and J by 0 bases, leaving 21 bases between them. This CDR3 contains 18 residues. Regarding this clone: The antigen remains unidentified.

Obtained as resections during corrective heart surgery, the thymus tissue was then studied. The sample donors, healthy Finnish infants, were having corrective surgery for congenital heart defects. V is TRBV7-2 and J is TRBJ2-3, with D perhaps being TRBD1 or TRBD2 (6 bases each). The sample comprised thymus tissue. The sequence came from a boy less than two years old with a congenital heart defect but otherwise immunologically healthy. The DNA of the CDR3 is TGTGCCAGCAGCCCCCTTAGGGGGGAACAGGTTAGCACAGATACGCAGTATTTT. This translates into CASSPLRGEQVSTDTQYF.